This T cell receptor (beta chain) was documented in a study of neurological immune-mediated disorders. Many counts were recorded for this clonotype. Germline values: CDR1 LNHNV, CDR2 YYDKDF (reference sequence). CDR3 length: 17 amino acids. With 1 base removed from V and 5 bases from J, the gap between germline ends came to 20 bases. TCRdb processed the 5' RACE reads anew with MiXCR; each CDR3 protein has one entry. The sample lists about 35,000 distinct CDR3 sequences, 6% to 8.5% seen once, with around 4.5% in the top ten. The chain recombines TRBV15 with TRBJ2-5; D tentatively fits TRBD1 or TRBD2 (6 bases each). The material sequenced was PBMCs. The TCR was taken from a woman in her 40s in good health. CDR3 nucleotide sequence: TGTGCCACCAGCAGAGGGAGGGTTACCGGGGACACGGAGACCCAGTACTTC. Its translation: CATSRGRVTGDTETQYF. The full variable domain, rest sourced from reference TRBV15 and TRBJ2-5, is DAMVIQNPRYQVTQFGKPVTLSCSQTLNHNVMYWYQQKSSQAPKLLFHYYDKDFNNEADTPDNFQSRRPNTSFCFLDIRSPGLGDTAMYLCATSRGRVTGDTETQYFGPGTRLLVL.